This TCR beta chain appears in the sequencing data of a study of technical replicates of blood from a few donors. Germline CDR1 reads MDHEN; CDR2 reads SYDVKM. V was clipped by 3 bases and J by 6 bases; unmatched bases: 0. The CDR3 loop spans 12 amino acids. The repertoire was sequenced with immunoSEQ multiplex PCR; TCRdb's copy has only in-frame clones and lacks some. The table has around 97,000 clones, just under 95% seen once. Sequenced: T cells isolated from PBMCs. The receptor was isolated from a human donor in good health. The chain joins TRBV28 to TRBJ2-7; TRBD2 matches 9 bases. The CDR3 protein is CASSLGLAEQYF. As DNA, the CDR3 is TGTGCCAGCAGTTTGGGACTAGCCGAGCAGTACTTC.